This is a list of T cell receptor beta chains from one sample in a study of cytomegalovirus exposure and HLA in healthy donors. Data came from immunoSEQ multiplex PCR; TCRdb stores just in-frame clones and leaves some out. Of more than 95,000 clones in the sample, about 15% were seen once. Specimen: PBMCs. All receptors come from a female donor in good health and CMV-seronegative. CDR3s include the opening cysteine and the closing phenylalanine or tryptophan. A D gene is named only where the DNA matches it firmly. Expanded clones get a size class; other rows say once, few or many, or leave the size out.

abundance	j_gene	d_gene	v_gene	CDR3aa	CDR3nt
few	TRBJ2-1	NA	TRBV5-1	CASSLASTNEQFF	TGCGCCAGCAGCTTGGCTAGCACCAATGAGCAGTTCTTC
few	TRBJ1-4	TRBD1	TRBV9	CASSRHAQGSIEKLFF	TGTGCCAGCAGCCGTCACGCACAGGGGTCGATTGAAAAACTGTTTTTT
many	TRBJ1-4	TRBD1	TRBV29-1	CSGSGTGGEKLFF	TGCAGCGGTTCCGGGACAGGGGGAGAAAAACTGTTTTTT
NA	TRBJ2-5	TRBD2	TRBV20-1	CSASGGKTQYF	TGCAGTGCTAGCGGGGGGAAGACCCAGTACTTC
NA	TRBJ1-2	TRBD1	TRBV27	CASSRTRPAGQDYGYTF	TGTGCCAGCAGTCGCACAAGACCCGCGGGACAGGACTATGGCTACACCTTC
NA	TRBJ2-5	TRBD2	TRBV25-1	CASSEGTSGQETQYF	TGTGCCAGCAGTGAGGGCACTAGCGGGCAAGAGACCCAGTACTTC
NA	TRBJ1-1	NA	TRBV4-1	CASSQGEWRGNTEAFF	TGCGCCAGCAGCCAAGGTGAGTGGAGGGGGAACACTGAAGCTTTCTTT
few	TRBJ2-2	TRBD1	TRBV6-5	CASSYKTGGSTGELFF	TGTGCCAGCAGTTACAAGACAGGGGGGTCCACCGGGGAGCTGTTTTTT
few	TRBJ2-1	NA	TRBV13	CASSLGTGNNEQFF	TGTGCCAGCAGCTTAGGGACGGGTAACAATGAGCAGTTCTTC
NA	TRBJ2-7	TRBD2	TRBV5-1	CASHEGSGSAYEQYF	TGCGCCAGCCATGAGGGTAGCGGGAGCGCCTACGAGCAGTACTTC
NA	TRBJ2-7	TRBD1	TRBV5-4	CASSTDRQGREQYF	TGTGCCAGCAGCACAGATCGACAGGGCAGGGAGCAGTACTTC
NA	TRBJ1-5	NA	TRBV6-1	CASSEAFIILDINQPQHF	TGTGCCAGCAGTGAAGCGTTTATCATTCTGGACATAAATCAGCCCCAGCATTTT
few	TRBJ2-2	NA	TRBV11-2	CASSFVNTGELFF	TGTGCCAGCAGCTTCGTTAACACCGGGGAGCTGTTTTTT
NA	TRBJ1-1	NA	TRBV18	CASSPEKNTEAFF	TGTGCCAGCTCACCCGAGAAGAACACTGAAGCTTTCTTT
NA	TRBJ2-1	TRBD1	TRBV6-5	CASRKQGAVIEQFF	TGTGCCAGCAGGAAACAGGGGGCGGTAATTGAGCAGTTCTTC
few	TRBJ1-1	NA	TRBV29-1	CSVEQRQARDTEAFF	TGCAGCGTTGAACAACGACAGGCGAGGGACACTGAAGCTTTCTTT
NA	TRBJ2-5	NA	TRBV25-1	CASSAGETQYF	TGTGCCAGCAGCGCAGGAGAGACCCAGTACTTC
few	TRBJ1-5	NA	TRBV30	CAWSVLTDNQPQHF	TGTGCCTGGAGTGTATTGACAGACAATCAGCCCCAGCATTTT
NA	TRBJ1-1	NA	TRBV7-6	CASSLRGEAFF	TGTGCCAGCAGCTTACGGGGGGAAGCTTTCTTT
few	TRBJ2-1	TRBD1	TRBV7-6	CASSSDLGQGSNEQFF	TGTGCCAGCAGCTCCGACCTCGGACAGGGCAGTAATGAGCAGTTCTTC
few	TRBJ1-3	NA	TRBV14	CASSQARGTGNTIYF	TGTGCCAGCAGCCAAGCACGGGGAACCGGAAACACCATATATTTT
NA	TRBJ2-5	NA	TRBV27	CASREAGQRTQYF	TGTGCCAGCAGGGAAGCTGGACAGAGGACCCAGTACTTC
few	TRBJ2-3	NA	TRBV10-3	CAITAGQDTDTQYF	TGTGCCATCACGGCAGGACAAGACACAGATACGCAGTATTTT
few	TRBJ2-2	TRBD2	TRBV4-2	CASSQDLTAGVGELFF	TGTGCCAGCAGCCAAGATCTCACAGCGGGAGTTGGGGAGCTGTTTTTT
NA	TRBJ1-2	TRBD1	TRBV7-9	CASSLVSAPGGYGYTF	TGTGCCAGCAGCTTAGTTTCGGCGCCAGGGGGTTATGGCTACACCTTC
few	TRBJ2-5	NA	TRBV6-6	CASSYSILTGEETQYF	TGTGCCAGCAGTTACTCTATCTTAACGGGTGAAGAGACCCAGTACTTC
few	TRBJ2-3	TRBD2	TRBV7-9	CASRLAGGGTDTQYF	TGTGCCAGCAGGCTGGCTGGGGGGGGCACAGATACGCAGTATTTT
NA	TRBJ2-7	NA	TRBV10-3	CAIRTDSSEQYF	TGTGCCATCAGGACGGACAGTAGCGAGCAGTACTTC
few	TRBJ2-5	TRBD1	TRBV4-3	CASSANRGPGETQYF	TGCGCCAGCAGCGCCAACAGGGGGCCTGGGGAGACCCAGTACTTC
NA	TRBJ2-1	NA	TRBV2	CAKGGASYNEQFF	TGTGCCAAGGGGGGGGCGTCCTACAATGAGCAGTTCTTC
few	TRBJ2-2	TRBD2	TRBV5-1	CASSPGGLNTGELFF	TGCGCCAGCAGCCCGGGAGGGCTTAACACCGGGGAGCTGTTTTTT
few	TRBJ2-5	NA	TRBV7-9	CASSLQGTQETQYF	TGTGCCAGCAGCTTACAGGGGACCCAAGAGACCCAGTACTTC